This T cell receptor beta chain was profiled in a study of T cells in tuberculosis. TCRdb keeps only in-frame clones here, not all; method: immunoSEQ multiplex PCR. The sample records about 88,000 clones, more than 75% being singletons. Thawed, overnight-rested PBMC were stained with GMM-loaded CD1B tetramer, viability dye and anti-CD3, then sorted. CD1B tetramers were loaded with Rhodococcus equi-derived C32 glucose monomycolate. This CDR3 has 12 residues. V lost 2 bases, J lost 6 bases, and 6 bases lay in between. Germline V CDR1 and CDR2: SGHTA, FQGNSA. This clonotype originated in an adult woman with latent tuberculosis. The chain uses TRBV7-2 and TRBJ2-3; D is uncertain. Sequencing input: CD1b-GMM tetramer-negative cells sorted from PBMCs. The CDR3 here is CASSLNRDTQYF. DNA for the CDR3: TGTGCCAGCAGCTTAAATCGGGATACGCAGTATTTT.